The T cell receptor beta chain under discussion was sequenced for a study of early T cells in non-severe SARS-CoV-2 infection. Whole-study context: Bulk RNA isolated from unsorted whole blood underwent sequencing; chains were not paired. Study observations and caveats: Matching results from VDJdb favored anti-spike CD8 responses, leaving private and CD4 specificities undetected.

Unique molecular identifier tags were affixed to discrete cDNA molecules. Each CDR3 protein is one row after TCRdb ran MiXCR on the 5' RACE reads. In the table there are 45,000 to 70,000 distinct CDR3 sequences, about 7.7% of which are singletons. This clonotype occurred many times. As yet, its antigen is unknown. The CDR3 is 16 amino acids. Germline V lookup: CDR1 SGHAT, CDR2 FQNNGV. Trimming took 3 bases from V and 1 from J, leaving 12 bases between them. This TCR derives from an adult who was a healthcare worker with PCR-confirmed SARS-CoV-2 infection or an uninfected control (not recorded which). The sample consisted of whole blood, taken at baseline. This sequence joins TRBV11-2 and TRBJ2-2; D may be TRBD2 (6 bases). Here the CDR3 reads CASSFEEGKNTGELFF. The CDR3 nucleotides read TGTGCCAGCAGCTTTGAGGAGGGAAAGAACACCGGGGAGCTGTTTTTT.